The clone carrying this T cell receptor (beta chain) was counted a single time. These data come from a study of T cell changes during pregnancy in multiple sclerosis. TCRdb's table, derived via immunoSEQ multiplex PCR, lists solely in-frame clones and lacks some. The sample comprises tens of thousands of clones, around nine tenths of which are singletons, and 0.47% rests with the top ten. The CDR3 length is 13 residues. V dropped 4 bases and J dropped 2; count of bases not matched to a gene: 3. In germline, CDR1 is SQVTM, CDR2 ANQGSEA. The sequence came from a female donor with multiple sclerosis, enrolled in a pregnancy study. The sequencing used CD4+ T cells from peripheral blood mononuclear cells, collected in the second trimester of pregnancy. The V and J genes are TRBV29-1 and TRBJ2-3; 7 bases agree with TRBD2. This CDR3 reads CSVVLAATDTQYF. The CDR3 DNA sequence: TGCAGCGTTGTGCTAGCGGCCACAGATACGCAGTATTTT.